These 27 T cell receptor beta chains share one sample of origin, sequenced in a study of T cell clonality in common variable immunodeficiency. Only in-frame clones appear in the TCRdb table, and some are missing; sequencing was by immunoSEQ multiplex PCR. The sample has about 55,000 clones, none seen only once. Sequencing input: peripheral blood mononuclear cells. The receptor source for this set is a person between 18 and 70 years old in good health.

This clone has a handful of counts. The read comes to an end 3 residues before the CDR3 does, leaving the germline J gene to fill in the end. The rearrangement joins TRBV11-2 to TRBJ2-7, with no clear D. The ends were cut back, 5 bases at V and 2 bases at J, with 10 bases in the middle. This CDR3 region has 13 residues. From germline, CDR1 is SGHAT and CDR2 FQNNGV. CDR3 sequence reads: CASSLPLAYEQYF. Partial CDR3 DNA: TGTGCCAGCAGCCTACCCCTGGCCTACGAG. Looking up the rest from reference TRBV11-2 and TRBJ2-7 gives the full variable domain: EAGVAQSPRYKIIEKRQSVAFWCNPISGHATLYWYQQILGQGPKLLIQFQNNGVVDDSQLPKDRFSAERLKGVDSTLKIQPAKLEDSAVYLCASSLPLAYEQYFGPGTRLTVT.

This clone was recorded at least ten times. Read sequence stops 3 residues before the CDR3 end, and the germline J gene provides the missing end. V and J are TRBV10-1 and TRBJ2-2; 7 bases are a match to TRBD1. With V trimmed by 6 bases and J by 5 bases, 3 bases remained unmatched. The CDR3 has 13 residues. The germline gives CDR1 WNHNN, CDR2 SYGVQD (reference sequence). The CDR3 bases that were read are TGCGCCAGCAGCGCGACAGGGACCGGGGAG. This sequence encodes CASSATGTGE. In full, the CDR3 reads CASSATGTGELFF.

This clone was detected many times. The CDR3 end falls 3 residues outside the read, so it is completed with the germline J gene. J is TRBJ2-3 and V is TRBV5-1, with TRBD2 matching over 8 bases. The CDR3 is made up of 18 amino acids. V was pared by 0 bases and J by 3 bases, with 12 bases of the junction left unmatched. Germline CDR1 SGHRS, CDR2 YFSETQ. CDR3 DNA, as far as it was read: TGCGCCAGCAGCTTGGCCAAAATTGGGGGACTAGTTACAGATACG. The encoded protein is CASSLAKIGGLVTDT. From start to end, the CDR3 is CASSLAKIGGLVTDTQYF.

This clone came up many times. The read falls 3 residues short of the CDR3 end, and the missing part is taken from the germline J gene. The chain is built from TRBV7-9 and TRBJ1-1; unclear D gene. CDR1 is SEHNR and CDR2 is FQNEAQ in the germline V gene (reference sequence). The CDR3 length is 14 residues. Trimming shortened V by 3 bases and J by 2 bases, and 10 bases separated the two germline ends. The sequenced CDR3 bases are TGTGCCAGCAGCTTGAACAGTTTCAACACTGAA. This codes for CASSLNSFNTE. The full CDR3 protein reads CASSLNSFNTEAFF.

This clone was recorded many times. The read finishes 3 residues shy of the CDR3 end, and the germline J gene is used to complete it. The chain combines TRBV29-1 with TRBJ1-4, with D possibly TRBD1 on 6 matching bases. The length of the CDR3 is 13 residues. CDR1 is SQVTM and CDR2 is ANQGSEA in the germline V gene. Deletions cut 5 bases from V and 7 bases from J, with 14 bases between. Partial CDR3 DNA: TGCAGCGTTAGGGGAGGACAGCGTGAAAAA. This encodes CSVRGGQREK. The whole CDR3 sequence reads CSVRGGQREKLFF.

This clone was found a few times. It is likely a read error: a sequence one base away is far more abundant. Partial CDR3 DNA: TGTGTCAGCAGCCCCTGGGGGGGAATGGGCAATGAG. It encodes CVSSPWGGMGNE. Given in full, the CDR3 is CVSSPWGGMGNEQFF. The V and J genes are TRBV6-2 or TRBV6-3 and TRBJ2-1; 7 positions match TRBD2. Sequencing ends 3 residues short of the CDR3 end; the germline J gene provides the rest. Germline-derived CDR1 and CDR2 are MNHEY and SVGEGT. The CDR3 has 15 amino acids.

This clone appeared many times. The missing CDR3 end, 3 residues past where the read stops, is filled in from the germline J gene. V is TRBV7-2 and J is TRBJ1-1; no clear D gene. V lost 6 bases, J lost 0 bases, and 14 bases lay in between. CDR1 is SGHTA, CDR2 FQGNSA, per germline. The CDR3 consists of 15 residues. The sequenced part of the CDR3 DNA is TGTGCCAGCAGGTTAACGGGGAAAATGAACACTGAA. Encoded protein: CASRLTGKMNTE. The entire CDR3 sequence reads CASRLTGKMNTEAFF.

The sample holds many counts of this clone. CDR3 DNA, as far as it was read: TGCAGTGCTAGAGATGCGGGAGAGACATACATT. This encodes CSARDAGETYI. Given in full, the CDR3 is CSARDAGETYIQYF. The chain has TRBV20-1 and TRBJ2-4, with 7 nucleotides matching TRBD2. The read finishes 3 residues shy of the CDR3 end, and the germline J gene is used to complete it. The CDR3 runs 14 residues. V lost 0 bases, J lost 8 bases, and 7 bases stayed unmatched. Germline values: CDR1 DFQATT, CDR2 SNEGSKA (reference sequence).

This clone was detected many times. The read terminates 3 residues before the CDR3 end, so the remaining end is supplied by the germline J gene. This chain connects TRBV5-1 to TRBJ2-3, with D perhaps matching TRBD1 or TRBD2 (5 bases each). Germline-derived CDR1 and CDR2 are SGHRS and YFSETQ. V dropped 7 bases and J dropped 1 base, with 13 bases sitting between them. The CDR3 loop spans 14 amino acids. The CDR3 sequence is CASRVRGGTDTQYF. CDR3 DNA, as far as it was read: TGCGCCAGCCGTGTTCGAGGGGGCACAGATACG.

This clone was found many times. The CDR3 end is not reached by the read, which stops 3 residues before it; the germline J gene fills it in. The gene calls are TRBV10-2 and TRBJ1-3; D is perhaps TRBD1 (5 bases). Trimming removed 6 bases from V and 3 bases from J, with 12 bases in between. This CDR3 has 14 residues. Germline V gives CDR1 WSHSY, CDR2 SAAADI. The CDR3 DNA, read in part, is TGCGCCAGCAGCGAGGGACTCCTTGGAAACACC. This translates into CASSEGLLGNT. The CDR3 in full is CASSEGLLGNTIYF.

This clone occurred many times. The sequenced fragment ends 3 residues before the CDR3 boundary, so the rest is inferred from the germline J gene. The J gene is TRBJ2-1, the V gene TRBV7-9, with D possibly matching TRBD2 (7 bases). The ends were cut back, 7 bases at V and 7 bases at J, with 17 bases in the middle. This CDR3 is built from 14 residues. From germline, CDR1 is SEHNR and CDR2 FQNEAQ (reference sequence). Partial CDR3 DNA: TGTGCCAGCACCCGGGGGGACACGGGGAATGAG. This gives the protein CASTRGDTGNE. The CDR3 in its entirety is CASTRGDTGNEQFF.

Sample share makes this clone medium-sized. The read ends 3 residues early relative to the CDR3; the germline J gene fills the gap. This chain connects TRBV6-1 to TRBJ2-3, with D possibly being TRBD1 (5 bases). The CDR3 extends over 16 amino acids. V was shortened by 2 bases and J by 2 bases, with 14 bases between the two germline ends. In germline, CDR1 is MNHNS, CDR2 SASEGT. Incomplete CDR3 DNA: TGTGCCAGCAGTGAACTGGATAGGGGTTTCACAGATACG. It encodes CASSELDRGFTDT. In full, the CDR3 is CASSELDRGFTDTQYF.

This clone has ten or more counts. The CDR3 end falls 3 residues outside the read, so it is completed with the germline J gene. The rearrangement uses TRBV7-9 and TRBJ2-1; no firm D call. Germline loops: CDR1 SEHNR, CDR2 FQNEAQ (reference sequence). The CDR3 extends over 12 amino acids. The V end lost 4 bases, the J end lost 2 bases, and 3 bases lay between the germline ends. This chain's CDR3 is CASSSTYNEQFF. CDR3 bases read: TGTGCCAGCAGCTCTACCTACAATGAG.

This clone was seen many times. An end of the junction does not agree with germline; a read error may underlie this. The read gets to within 3 residues of the CDR3 end, and the germline J gene fills in the rest. The chain employs TRBV4-2 and TRBJ2-2; 8 nucleotides align to TRBD1. The CDR3 loop spans 17 amino acids. Germline-derived CDR1 and CDR2 are LGHNA and YNFKEQ. The covered CDR3 bases are TGCGCCAGCAGCCAAGAGGGAGGACAGGGGAACACCGGGGAG. Its protein is CASSQEGGQGNTGE. The whole CDR3 protein is CASSQEGGQGNTGELFF.

This clone came up many times. Sequencing ends 3 residues short of the CDR3 end; the germline J gene provides the rest. The chain uses TRBV28 and TRBJ1-5; 11 bases are shared with TRBD1. The V gene's germline CDR1 is MDHEN and CDR2 SYDVKM. Germline trimming cut 5 bases from V and 7 bases from J; bases unmatched to any gene: 10. CDR3 length: 16 amino acids. The CDR3 sequence is CASSLRRTGGRQPQHF. The sequenced part of the CDR3 DNA is TGTGCCAGCAGTCTCAGGCGGACAGGGGGCAGACAGCCC.

At least ten counts were recorded for this clone. The read halts 3 residues ahead of the CDR3 end, with the missing end drawn from the germline J gene. V gene TRBV19 combines with J gene TRBJ1-1; D possibly corresponds to TRBD1 (5 bases). The CDR3 runs to 15 residues. Trimming shortened V by 2 bases and J by 3 bases, and 13 bases separated the two germline ends. In germline, CDR1 is LNHDA, CDR2 SQIVND (reference sequence). CDR3 sequence: CASSITLTDDTEAFF. Incomplete CDR3 DNA: TGTGCCAGTAGTATAACCCTGACAGATGACACTGAA.

This clone was counted ten times or more. The read finishes 3 residues shy of the CDR3 end, and the germline J gene is used to complete it. The rearrangement joins TRBV20-1 to TRBJ2-2; 9 bases line up with TRBD1. This CDR3 is built from 13 residues. The germline gives CDR1 DFQATT, CDR2 SNEGSKA (reference sequence). The part of the CDR3 DNA that was read is TGCAGCGTCACCGGGACAGGGATCCGGGAG. It specifies CSVTGTGIRE. The whole CDR3 protein reads CSVTGTGIRELFF.

Comment on this clone: The read ends 3 residues shy of where the CDR3 ends; the end is completed using the germline J gene. This chain links TRBV7-9 with TRBJ2-4; 12 nucleotides agree with TRBD1. The CDR3 is 15 amino acids. CDR1 and CDR2 (germline): SEHNR, FQNEAQ (reference sequence). The CDR3 protein is CASSVPGQGARGQYF. Incomplete CDR3 DNA: TGTGCCAGCAGCGTGCCGGGACAGGGGGCGCGGGGT.

This clone was found many times. The read is 3 residues too short to cover the CDR3 end, so that end is filled in from the germline J gene. The J gene is TRBJ1-5, the V gene TRBV28, with TRBD1 identical over 7 bases. Germline CDR1 and CDR2: MDHEN and SYDVKM. Losses at the gene ends were 5 bases for V and 4 bases for J; bases not matched to a gene: 11. The CDR3 has 16 amino acids. The CDR3 is CASSPGLRGRNQPQHF. Partial CDR3 DNA: TGTGCCAGCAGTCCTGGTCTAAGGGGGCGGAATCAGCCC.

This clone was observed many times. Sequencing ends 3 residues short of the CDR3 end; the germline J gene provides the rest. This chain uses TRBV19 with TRBJ2-2; D is perhaps TRBD1 (6 bases). Germline CDR1 reads LNHDA; CDR2 reads SQIVND (reference sequence). The germline V and J ends were trimmed by 4 bases and 7 bases, with 10 bases remaining between them. The CDR3 is 13 residues long. CDR3 sequence reads: CASSTTGSGELFF. The CDR3 bases that were read are TGTGCCAGTAGTACCACAGGGAGCGGGGAG.

This clone was seen ten or more times. The read ends 3 residues shy of where the CDR3 ends; the end is completed using the germline J gene. This chain connects TRBV28 to TRBJ1-2; TRBD1 matches at 8 bases. The CDR3 runs 14 residues. Losses at the gene ends were 2 bases for V and 7 bases for J; bases not matched to a gene: 6. CDR1 is MDHEN and CDR2 is SYDVKM in the germline V gene. This CDR3 reads CASSLQTGEGGYTF. Incomplete CDR3 DNA: TGTGCCAGCAGTTTACAGACAGGGGAGGGTGGC.

This clone was observed at least ten times. CDR3 DNA (partial): TGTGCCAGCAGTTTGGACAGTTTCTATGGC. It encodes CASSLDSFYG. The CDR3 reads in full as CASSLDSFYGYTF. The genes are TRBV6-2 or TRBV6-3 and TRBJ1-2; the D gene is possibly TRBD1 (6 bases). The read is 3 residues too short to cover the CDR3 end, so that end is filled in from the germline J gene. The CDR3 has 13 residues. CDR1 is MNHEY, CDR2 SVGEGT, per germline. Trimming removed 4 bases from V and 4 bases from J, with 10 bases in between.

This clone has more than one count but fewer than ten. The read gets to within 3 residues of the CDR3 end, and the germline J gene fills in the rest. The chain is built from TRBV7-8 and TRBJ2-1; D is unclear. Trimming removed 7 bases from V and 6 bases from J, with 22 bases in between. In germline, CDR1 is SGHVS, CDR2 FQNEAQ. The CDR3 loop spans 16 amino acids. CDR3 bases read: TGTGCCAGCACCGCGCGTTCTAGGCTTTTAAGCAATGAG. This encodes CASTARSRLLSNE. The entire CDR3 protein reads CASTARSRLLSNEQFF. Together with reference TRBV7-8 and TRBJ2-1, the CDR3 gives the full variable domain: GAGVSQSPRYKVAKRGQDVALRCDPISGHVSLFWYQQALGQGPEFLTYFQNEAQLDKSGLPSDRFFAERPEGSVSTLKIQRTQQEDSAVYLCASTARSRLLSNEQFFGPGTRLTVL.

The sample holds many counts of this clone. The read ends 3 residues before the CDR3 terminus; that terminus is restored from the germline J gene. The rearrangement joins TRBV2 to TRBJ2-7; 7 bases map to TRBD2. Germline-derived CDR1 and CDR2 are SNHLY and FYNNEI. This CDR3 contains 15 residues. With 7 bases clipped from V and 2 bases from J, the junction kept 11 bases outside the gene matches. The part of the CDR3 DNA that was read is TGTGCCAGCAAGGAAGCCGCGGGACTACCCTACGAG. Translated, it gives CASKEAAGLPYE. The whole CDR3 is CASKEAAGLPYEQYF.

This clone was observed many times. The CDR3 end falls 3 residues outside the read, so it is completed with the germline J gene. This chain joins TRBV5-1 and TRBJ2-2; 8 nucleotides agree with TRBD2. CDR3 length: 15 amino acids. CDR1 and CDR2 (germline): SGHRS, YFSETQ. Partial CDR3 DNA: TGCGCCAGCAGCTTGGCGGGGGGGGCGAGTGAAAAG. It is translated as CASSLAGGASEK. The whole CDR3 sequence reads CASSLAGGASEKLFF.

This clone was detected a few times. Sequencing ends 3 residues short of the CDR3 end; the germline J gene provides the rest. The rearrangement joins TRBV2 to TRBJ2-2; D is perhaps TRBD1 (5 bases). This CDR3 is built from 13 residues. CDR1 is SNHLY, CDR2 FYNNEI, per germline. The CDR3 bases that were read are TGTGCCAGCTTCAAGGGGTATAATGAAAAG. This encodes CASFKGYNEK. The whole CDR3 is CASFKGYNEKLFF.

This clone was detected ten times or more. The CDR3 loop reads CASSSGTGADNEKLFF. The DNA read from the CDR3 is TGTGCCAGCAGCTCCGGGACAGGGGCGGATAATGAAAAA. The rearrangement joins TRBV28 to TRBJ1-4; 10 nucleotides align to TRBD1. With the read ending 3 residues before the CDR3 end, the germline J gene is used to fill in that end. This CDR3 is built from 16 residues. Per the germline V gene, CDR1 is MDHEN and CDR2 is SYDVKM. The ends lost 6 bases at V and 4 bases at J; junction bases unmatched: 8.